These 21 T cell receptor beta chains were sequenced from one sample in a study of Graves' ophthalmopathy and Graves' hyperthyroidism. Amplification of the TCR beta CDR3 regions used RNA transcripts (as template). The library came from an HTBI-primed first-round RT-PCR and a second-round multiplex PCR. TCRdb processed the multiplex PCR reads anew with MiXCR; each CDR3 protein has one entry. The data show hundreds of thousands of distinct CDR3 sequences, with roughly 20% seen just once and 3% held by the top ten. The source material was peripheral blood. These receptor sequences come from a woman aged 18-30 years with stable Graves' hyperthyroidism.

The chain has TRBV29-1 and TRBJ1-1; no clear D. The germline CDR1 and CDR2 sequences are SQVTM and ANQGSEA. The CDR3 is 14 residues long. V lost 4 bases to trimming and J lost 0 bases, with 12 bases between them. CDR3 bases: TGCAGCGTTGGAGAATACTCCCTGAACACTGAAGCTTTCTTT. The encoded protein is CSVGEYSLNTEAFF.

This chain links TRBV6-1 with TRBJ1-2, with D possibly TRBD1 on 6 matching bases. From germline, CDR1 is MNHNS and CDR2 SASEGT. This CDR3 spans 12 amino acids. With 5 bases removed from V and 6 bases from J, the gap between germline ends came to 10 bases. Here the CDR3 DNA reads TGTGCCAGCAGTACGACAGGCAATGGCTACACCTTC. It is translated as CASSTTGNGYTF.

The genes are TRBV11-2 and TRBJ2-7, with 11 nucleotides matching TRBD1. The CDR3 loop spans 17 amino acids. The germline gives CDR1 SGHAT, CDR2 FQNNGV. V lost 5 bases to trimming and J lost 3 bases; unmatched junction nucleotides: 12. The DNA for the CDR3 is TGTGCCAGCAGCCCAGGGGGGGCGGGGACAGGGGGCTACGAGCAGTACTTC. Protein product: CASSPGGAGTGGYEQYF.

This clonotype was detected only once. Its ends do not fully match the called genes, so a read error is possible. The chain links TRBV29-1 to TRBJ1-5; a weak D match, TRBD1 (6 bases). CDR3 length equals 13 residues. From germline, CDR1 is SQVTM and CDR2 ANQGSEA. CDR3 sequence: CSVTPVMGGPHHF. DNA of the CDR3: TGCAGCGTGACCCCAGTTATGGGGGGGCCCCATCATTTT.

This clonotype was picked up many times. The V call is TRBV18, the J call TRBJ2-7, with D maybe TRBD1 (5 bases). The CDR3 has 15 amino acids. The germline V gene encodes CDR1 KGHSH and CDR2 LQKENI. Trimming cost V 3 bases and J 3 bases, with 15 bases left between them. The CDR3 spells CASSPGQGANYEQYF. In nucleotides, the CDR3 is TGTGCCAGCTCACCGGGCCAGGGTGCAAACTACGAGCAGTACTTC.

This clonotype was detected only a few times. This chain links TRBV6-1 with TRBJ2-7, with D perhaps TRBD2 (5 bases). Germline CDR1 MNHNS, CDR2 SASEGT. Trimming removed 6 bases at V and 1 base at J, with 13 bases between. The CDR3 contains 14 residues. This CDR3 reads CASRKGSGSYEQYF. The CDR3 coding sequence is TGTGCCAGCAGGAAGGGTTCGGGGTCCTACGAGCAGTACTTC.

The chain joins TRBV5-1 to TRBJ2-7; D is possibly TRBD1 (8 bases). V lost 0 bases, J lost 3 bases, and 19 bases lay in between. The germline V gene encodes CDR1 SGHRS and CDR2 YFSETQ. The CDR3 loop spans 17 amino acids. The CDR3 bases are TGCGCCAGCAGCTTGGGGGGGGGACAGGACTTCTACTACGAGCAGTACTTC. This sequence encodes CASSLGGGQDFYYEQYF.

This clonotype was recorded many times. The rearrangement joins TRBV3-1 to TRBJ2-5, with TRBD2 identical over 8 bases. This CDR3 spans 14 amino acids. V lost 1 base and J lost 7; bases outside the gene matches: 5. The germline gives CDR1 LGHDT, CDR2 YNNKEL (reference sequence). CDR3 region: CASSQGLAIATQYF. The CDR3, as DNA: TGTGCCAGCAGCCAAGGACTAGCGATAGCGACCCAGTACTTC.

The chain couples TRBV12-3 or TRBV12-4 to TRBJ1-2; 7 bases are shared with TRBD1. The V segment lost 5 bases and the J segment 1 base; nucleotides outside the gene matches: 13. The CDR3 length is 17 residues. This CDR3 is CASSGRGPFDFNYGYTF. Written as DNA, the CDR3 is TGTGCCAGCAGTGGAAGGGGGCCCTTCGACTTTAACTATGGCTACACCTTC.

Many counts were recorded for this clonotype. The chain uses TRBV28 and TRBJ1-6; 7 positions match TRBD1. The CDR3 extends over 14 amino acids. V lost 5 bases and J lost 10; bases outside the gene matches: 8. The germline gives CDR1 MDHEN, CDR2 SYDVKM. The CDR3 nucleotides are TGTGCCAGCAGTCCTCAAGGGGGCCGGTCACCCCTCCACTTT. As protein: CASSPQGGRSPLHF.

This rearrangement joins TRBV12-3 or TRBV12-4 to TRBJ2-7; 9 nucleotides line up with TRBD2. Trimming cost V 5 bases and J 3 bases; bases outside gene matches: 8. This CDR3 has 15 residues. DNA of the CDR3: TGTGCCAGCAGTCCCCGAGCGGGAGGCCACTACGAGCAGTACTTC. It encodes CASSPRAGGHYEQYF.

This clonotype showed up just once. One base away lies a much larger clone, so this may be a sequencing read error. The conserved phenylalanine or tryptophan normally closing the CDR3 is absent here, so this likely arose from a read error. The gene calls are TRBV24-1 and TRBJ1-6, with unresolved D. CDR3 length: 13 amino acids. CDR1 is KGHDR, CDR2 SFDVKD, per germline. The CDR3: CATSASYTSPLHL. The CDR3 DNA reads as TGTGCCACCAGTGCTTCGTATACTTCACCCCTCCACCTT.

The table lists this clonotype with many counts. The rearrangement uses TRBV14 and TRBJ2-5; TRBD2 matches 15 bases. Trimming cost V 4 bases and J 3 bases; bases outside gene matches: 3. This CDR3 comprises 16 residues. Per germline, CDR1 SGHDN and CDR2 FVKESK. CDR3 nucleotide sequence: TGTGCCAGCAGCCTTCGGACTAGCGGGGGGGAAGAGACCCAGTACTTC. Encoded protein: CASSLRTSGGEETQYF.

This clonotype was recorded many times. The CDR3 region has the DNA TGTGCCAGCAGTTACAACAGGGGCCTAGCTAACTATGGCTACACCTTC. Translating gives CASSYNRGLANYGYTF. The V call is TRBV6-5, the J call TRBJ1-2, with 7 bases that match TRBD1. The CDR3 totals 16 residues. Losses at the gene ends were 2 bases for V and 0 bases for J; bases not matched to a gene: 6. Germline V gene lookup returns CDR1 MNHEY and CDR2 SVGAGI.

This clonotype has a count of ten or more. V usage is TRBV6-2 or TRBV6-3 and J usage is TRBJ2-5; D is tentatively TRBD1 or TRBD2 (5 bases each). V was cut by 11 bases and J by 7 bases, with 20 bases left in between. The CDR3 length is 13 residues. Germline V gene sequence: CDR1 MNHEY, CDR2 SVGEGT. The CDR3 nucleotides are TGTGCCGGCTCCGCCCGGGGACGAGGGACCCAGTACTTC. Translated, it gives CAGSARGRGTQYF.

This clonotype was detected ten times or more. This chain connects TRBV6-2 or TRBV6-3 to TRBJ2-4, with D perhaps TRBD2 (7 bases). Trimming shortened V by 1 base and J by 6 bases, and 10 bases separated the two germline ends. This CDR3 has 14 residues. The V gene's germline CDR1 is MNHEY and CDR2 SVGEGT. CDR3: CASSYWGGSNIQYF. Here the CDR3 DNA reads TGTGCCAGCAGTTACTGGGGGGGCTCAAACATTCAGTACTTC.

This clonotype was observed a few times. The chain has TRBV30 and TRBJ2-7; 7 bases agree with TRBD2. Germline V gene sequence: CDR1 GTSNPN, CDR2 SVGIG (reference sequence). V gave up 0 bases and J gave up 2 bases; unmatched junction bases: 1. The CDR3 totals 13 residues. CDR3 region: CAWSVAGAYEQYF. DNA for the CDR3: TGTGCCTGGAGTGTTGCGGGGGCCTACGAGCAGTACTTC.

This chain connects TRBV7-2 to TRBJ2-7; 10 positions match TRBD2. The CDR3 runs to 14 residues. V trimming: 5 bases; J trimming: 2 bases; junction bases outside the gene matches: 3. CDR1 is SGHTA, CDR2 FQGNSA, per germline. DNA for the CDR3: TGTGCCAGCAGCAATAGCGGGAGGACCTACGAGCAGTACTTC. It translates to CASSNSGRTYEQYF.

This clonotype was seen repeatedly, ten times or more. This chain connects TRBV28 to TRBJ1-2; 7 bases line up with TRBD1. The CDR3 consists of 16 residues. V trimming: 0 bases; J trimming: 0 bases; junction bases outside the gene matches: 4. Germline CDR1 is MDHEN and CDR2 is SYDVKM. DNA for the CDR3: TGTGCCAGCAGTTTATGGGGGACAGCTTCTAACTATGGCTACACCTTC. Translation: CASSLWGTASNYGYTF.

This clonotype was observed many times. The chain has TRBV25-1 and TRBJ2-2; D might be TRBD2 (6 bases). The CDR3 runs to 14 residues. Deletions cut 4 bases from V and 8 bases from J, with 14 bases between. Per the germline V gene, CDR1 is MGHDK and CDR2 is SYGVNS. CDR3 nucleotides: TGTGCCAGCAGTGTGGGGGAGGAGTCTGGGGAGCTGTTTTTT. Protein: CASSVGEESGELFF. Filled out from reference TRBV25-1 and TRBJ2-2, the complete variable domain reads EADIYQTPRYLVIGTGKKITLECSQTMGHDKMYWYQQDPGMELHLIHYSYGVNSTEKGDLSSESTVSRIRTEHFPLTLESARPSHTSQYLCASSVGEESGELFFGEGSRLTVL.

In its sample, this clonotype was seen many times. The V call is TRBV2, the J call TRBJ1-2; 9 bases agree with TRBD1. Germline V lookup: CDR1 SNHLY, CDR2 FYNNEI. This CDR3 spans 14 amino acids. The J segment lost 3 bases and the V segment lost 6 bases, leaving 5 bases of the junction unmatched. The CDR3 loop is CASRKDRGDYGYTF. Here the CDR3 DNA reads TGTGCCAGCAGGAAGGACAGGGGAGACTATGGCTACACCTTC.